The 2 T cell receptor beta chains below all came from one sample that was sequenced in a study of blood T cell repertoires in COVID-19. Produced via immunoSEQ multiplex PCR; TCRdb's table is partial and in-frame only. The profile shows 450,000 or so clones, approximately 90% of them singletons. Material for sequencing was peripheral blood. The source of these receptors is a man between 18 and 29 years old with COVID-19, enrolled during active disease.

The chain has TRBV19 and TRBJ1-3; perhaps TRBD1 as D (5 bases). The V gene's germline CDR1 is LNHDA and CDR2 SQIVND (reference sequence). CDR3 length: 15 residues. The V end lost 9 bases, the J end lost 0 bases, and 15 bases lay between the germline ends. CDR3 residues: CASTLQGPSGNTIYF. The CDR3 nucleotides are TGTGCCAGCACCTTGCAGGGCCCCTCTGGAAACACCATATATTTT. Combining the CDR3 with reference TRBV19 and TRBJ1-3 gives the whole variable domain DGGITQSPKYLFRKEGQNVTLSCEQNLNHDAMYWYRQDPGQGLRLIYYSQIVNDFQKGDIAEGYSVSREKKESFPLTVTSAQKNPTAFYLCASTLQGPSGNTIYFGEGSWLTVV.

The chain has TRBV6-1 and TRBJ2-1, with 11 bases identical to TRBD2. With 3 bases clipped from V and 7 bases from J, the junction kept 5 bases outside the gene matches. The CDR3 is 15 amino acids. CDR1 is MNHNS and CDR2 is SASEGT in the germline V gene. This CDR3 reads CASSDPGTSGNEQFF. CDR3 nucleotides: TGTGCCAGCAGTGACCCCGGGACTAGCGGTAATGAGCAGTTCTTC.